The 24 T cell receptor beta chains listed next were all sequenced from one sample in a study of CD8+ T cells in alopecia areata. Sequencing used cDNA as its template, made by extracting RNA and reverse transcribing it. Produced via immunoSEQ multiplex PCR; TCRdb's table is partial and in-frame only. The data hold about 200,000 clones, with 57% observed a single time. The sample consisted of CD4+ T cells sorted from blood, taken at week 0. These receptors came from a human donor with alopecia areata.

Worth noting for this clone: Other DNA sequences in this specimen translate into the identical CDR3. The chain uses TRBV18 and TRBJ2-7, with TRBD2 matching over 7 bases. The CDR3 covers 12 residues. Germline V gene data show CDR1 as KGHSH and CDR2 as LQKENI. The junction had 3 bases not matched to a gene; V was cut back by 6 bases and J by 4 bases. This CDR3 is CASSPGGYEQYF. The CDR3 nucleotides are TGTGCCAGCTCCCCGGGGGGTTACGAGCAGTACTTC.

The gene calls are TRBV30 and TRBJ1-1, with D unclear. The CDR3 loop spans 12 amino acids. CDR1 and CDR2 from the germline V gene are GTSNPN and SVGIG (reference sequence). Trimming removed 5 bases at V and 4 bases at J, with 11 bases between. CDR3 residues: CAWGRKTTEAFF. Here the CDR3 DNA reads TGTGCCTGGGGACGAAAGACCACTGAAGCTTTCTTT.

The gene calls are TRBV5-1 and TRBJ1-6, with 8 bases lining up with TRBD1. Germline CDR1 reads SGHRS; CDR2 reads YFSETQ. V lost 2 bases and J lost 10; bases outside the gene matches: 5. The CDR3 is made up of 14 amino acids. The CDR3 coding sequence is TGCGCCAGCAGCTTCGGACAGGGTTCGTCACCCCTCCACTTT. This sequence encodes CASSFGQGSSPLHF.

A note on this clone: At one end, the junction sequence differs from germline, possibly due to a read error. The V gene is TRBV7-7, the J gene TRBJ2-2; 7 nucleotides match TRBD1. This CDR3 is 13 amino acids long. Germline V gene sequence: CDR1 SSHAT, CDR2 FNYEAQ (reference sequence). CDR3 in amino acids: CASSSQGSGELFF. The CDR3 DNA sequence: TGTGCTAGCAGCTCACAGGGGAGCGGGGAGCTGTTTTTT.

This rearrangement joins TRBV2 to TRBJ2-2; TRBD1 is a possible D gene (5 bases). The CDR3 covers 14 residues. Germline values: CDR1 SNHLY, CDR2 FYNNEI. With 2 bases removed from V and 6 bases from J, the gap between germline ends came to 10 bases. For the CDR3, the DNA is TGTGCCAGCAGTGAAAGGGGATGGGCCGGGGAGCTGTTTTTT. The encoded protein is CASSERGWAGELFF.

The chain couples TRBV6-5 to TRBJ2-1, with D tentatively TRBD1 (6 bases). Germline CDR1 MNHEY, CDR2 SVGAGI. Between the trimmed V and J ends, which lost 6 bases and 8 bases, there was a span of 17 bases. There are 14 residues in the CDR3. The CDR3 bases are TGTGCCAGCAGACCTTTAGGTGGGGGCGATGAGCAGTTCTTC. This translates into CASRPLGGGDEQFF.

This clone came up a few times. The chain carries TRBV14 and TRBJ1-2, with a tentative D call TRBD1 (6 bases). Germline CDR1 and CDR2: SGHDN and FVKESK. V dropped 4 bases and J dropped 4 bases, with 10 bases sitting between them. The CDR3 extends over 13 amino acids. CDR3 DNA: TGTGCCAGCAGCCCGTGGACAGCCTATGGCTACACCTTC. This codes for CASSPWTAYGYTF.

This CDR3 is CASSPGTGNQPQHF. The DNA for the CDR3 is TGTGCCAGCAGCCCCGGGACAGGTAACCAGCCCCAGCATTTT. The rearrangement uses TRBV13 and TRBJ1-5, with 8 bases identical to TRBD1. The germline CDR1 and CDR2 sequences are PRHDT and FYEKMQ (reference sequence). After removal of 5 bases from V and 7 bases from J, the junction contained 7 bases not matched to a gene. This CDR3 contains 14 residues.

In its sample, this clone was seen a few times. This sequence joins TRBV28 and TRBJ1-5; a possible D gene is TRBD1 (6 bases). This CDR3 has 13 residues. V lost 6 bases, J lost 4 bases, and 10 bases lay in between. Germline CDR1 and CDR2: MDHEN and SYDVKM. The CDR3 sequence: CASSRQENQPQHF. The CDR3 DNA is TGTGCCAGCAGCAGACAGGAAAATCAGCCCCAGCATTTT.

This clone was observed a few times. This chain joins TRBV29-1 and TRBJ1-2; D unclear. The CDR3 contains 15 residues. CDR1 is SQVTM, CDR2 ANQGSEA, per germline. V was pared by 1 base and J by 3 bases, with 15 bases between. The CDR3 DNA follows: TGCAGCGTTGAAGGTCCGGCGGGCCCCCACTATGGCTACACCTTC. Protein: CSVEGPAGPHYGYTF. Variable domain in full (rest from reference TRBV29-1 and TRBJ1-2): SAVISQKPSRDICQRGTSLTIQCQVDSQVTMMFWYRQQPGQSLTLIATANQGSEATYESGFVIDKFPISRPNLTFSTLTVSNMSPEDSSIYLCSVEGPAGPHYGYTFGSGTRLTVV.

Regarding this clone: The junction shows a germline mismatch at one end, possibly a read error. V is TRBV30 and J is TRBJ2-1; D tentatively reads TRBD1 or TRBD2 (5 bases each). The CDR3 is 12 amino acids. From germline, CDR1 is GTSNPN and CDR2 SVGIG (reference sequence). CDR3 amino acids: CARSPPAPGRFF. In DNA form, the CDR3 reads TGTGCCCGGAGCCCTCCAGCTCCGGGGCGGTTCTTC.

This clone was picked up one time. CDR3 residues: CASSLLAAQETQYF. CDR3 DNA sequence: TGCGCCAGCAGCTTGCTGGCGGCTCAAGAGACCCAGTACTTC. The V and J genes are TRBV5-1 and TRBJ2-5; D uncertain. Germline CDR1 SGHRS, CDR2 YFSETQ. V was shortened by 1 base and J by 2 bases, with 9 bases between the two germline ends. The length of the CDR3 is 14 residues.

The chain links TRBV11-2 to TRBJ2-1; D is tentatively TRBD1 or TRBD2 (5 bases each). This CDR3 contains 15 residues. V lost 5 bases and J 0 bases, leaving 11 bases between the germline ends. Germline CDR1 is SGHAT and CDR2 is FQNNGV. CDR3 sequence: CASSKRGSSYNEQFF. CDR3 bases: TGTGCCAGCAGCAAGAGGGGCTCCTCCTACAATGAGCAGTTCTTC.

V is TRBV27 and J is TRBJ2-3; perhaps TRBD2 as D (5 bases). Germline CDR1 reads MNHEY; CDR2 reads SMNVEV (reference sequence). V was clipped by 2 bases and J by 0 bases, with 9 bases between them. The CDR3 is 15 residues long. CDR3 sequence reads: CASSLKPSSTDTQYF. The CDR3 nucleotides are TGTGCCAGCAGTTTAAAGCCTAGCAGCACAGATACGCAGTATTTT.

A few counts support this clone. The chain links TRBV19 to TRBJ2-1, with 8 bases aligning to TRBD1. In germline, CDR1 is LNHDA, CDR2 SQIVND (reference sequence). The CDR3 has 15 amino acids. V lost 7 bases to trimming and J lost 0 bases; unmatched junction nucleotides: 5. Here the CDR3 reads CASTPDRDSYNEQFF. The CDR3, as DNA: TGTGCCAGTACCCCGGACAGGGACTCCTACAATGAGCAGTTCTTC.

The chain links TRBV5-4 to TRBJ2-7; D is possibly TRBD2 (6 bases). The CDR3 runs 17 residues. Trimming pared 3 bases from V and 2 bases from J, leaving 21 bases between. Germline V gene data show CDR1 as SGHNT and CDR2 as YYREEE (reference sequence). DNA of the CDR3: TGTGCCAGCAGCTCCGGGGGAGGTAGACGTGCCCCCTACGAGCAGTACTTC. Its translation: CASSSGGGRRAPYEQYF. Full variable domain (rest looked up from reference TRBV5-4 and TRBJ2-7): ETGVTQSPTHLIKTRGQQVTLRCSSQSGHNTVSWYQQALGQGPQFIFQYYREEENGRGNFPPRFSGLQFPNYSSELNVNALELDDSALYLCASSSGGGRRAPYEQYFGPGTRLTVT.

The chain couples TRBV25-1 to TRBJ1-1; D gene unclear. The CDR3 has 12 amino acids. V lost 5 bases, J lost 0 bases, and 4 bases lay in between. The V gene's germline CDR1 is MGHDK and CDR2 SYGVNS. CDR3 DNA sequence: TGTGCCAGCAGTCGCATGAACACTGAAGCTTTCTTT. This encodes CASSRMNTEAFF.

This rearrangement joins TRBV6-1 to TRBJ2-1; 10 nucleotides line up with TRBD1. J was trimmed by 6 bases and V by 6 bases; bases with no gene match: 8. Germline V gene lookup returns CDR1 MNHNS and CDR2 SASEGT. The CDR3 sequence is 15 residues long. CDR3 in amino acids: CASRSTGGYFNEQFF. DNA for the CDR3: TGTGCCAGCAGGTCGACAGGGGGCTATTTCAATGAGCAGTTCTTC.

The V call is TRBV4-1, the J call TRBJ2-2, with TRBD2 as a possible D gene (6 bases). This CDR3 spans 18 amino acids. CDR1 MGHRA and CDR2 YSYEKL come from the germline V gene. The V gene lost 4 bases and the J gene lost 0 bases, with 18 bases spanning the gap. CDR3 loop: CASSRFGGRGTNTGELFF. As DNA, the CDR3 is TGCGCCAGCAGCCGATTCGGGGGACGGGGCACGAACACCGGGGAGCTGTTTTTT.

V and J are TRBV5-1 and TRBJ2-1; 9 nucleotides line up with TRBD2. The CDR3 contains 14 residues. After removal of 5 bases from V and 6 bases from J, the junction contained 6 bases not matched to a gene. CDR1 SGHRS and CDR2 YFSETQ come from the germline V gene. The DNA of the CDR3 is TGCGCCAGCAGGGGACTAGCATTCGGCAATGAGCAGTTCTTC. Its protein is CASRGLAFGNEQFF.

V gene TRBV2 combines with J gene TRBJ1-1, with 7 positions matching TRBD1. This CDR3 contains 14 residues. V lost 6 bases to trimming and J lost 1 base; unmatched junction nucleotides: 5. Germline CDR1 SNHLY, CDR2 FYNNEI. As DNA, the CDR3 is TGTGCCAGCAGGGGGGAGGGGGCGAACACTGAAGCTTTCTTT. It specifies CASRGEGANTEAFF.

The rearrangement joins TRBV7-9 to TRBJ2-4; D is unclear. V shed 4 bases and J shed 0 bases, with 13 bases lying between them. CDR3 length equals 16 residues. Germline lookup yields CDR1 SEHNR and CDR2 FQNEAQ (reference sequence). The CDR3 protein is CASSSHNSIAKNIQYF. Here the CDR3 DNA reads TGTGCCAGCAGCTCCCACAACAGTATAGCCAAAAACATTCAGTACTTC.

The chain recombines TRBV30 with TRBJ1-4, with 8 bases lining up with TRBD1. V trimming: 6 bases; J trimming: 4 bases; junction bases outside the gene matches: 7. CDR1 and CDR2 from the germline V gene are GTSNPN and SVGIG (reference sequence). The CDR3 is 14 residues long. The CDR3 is CACYPGQVNEKLFF. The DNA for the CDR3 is TGTGCCTGTTATCCGGGACAGGTTAATGAAAAACTGTTTTTT. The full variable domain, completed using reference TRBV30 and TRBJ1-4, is SQTIHQWPATLVQPVGSPLSLECTVEGTSNPNLYWYRQAAGRGLQLLFYSVGIGQISSEVPQNLSASRPQDRQFILSSKKLLLSDSGFYLCACYPGQVNEKLFFGSGTQLSVL.

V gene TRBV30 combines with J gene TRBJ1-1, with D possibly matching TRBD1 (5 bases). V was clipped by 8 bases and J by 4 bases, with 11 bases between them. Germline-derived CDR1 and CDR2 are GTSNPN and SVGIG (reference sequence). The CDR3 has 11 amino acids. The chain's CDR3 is CALTVLTEAFF. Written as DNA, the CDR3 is TGTGCCCTGACAGTGCTCACTGAAGCTTTCTTT.